A single sample is the source of the 30 T cell receptor beta chains below, sequenced in a study of blood T cells in healthy people across ages. Then a second PCR, running about 6 to 11 cycles, was carried out with a sample-barcoded 5' primer and a J-beta primer mix. TCRdb re-called the 5' RACE reads through MiXCR, storing one row per CDR3 protein. The profile shows some 700,000 distinct CDR3 sequences, roughly 20% of them singletons. Sequencing used blood. The receptor set was obtained from a man between 65 and 85 years old in good health.

The sample holds a few counts of this clonotype. The chain carries TRBV25-1 and TRBJ1-2; D possibly corresponds to TRBD1 (5 bases). The V and J ends lost 5 bases and 2 bases respectively, with 15 bases between them. Per the germline V gene, CDR1 is MGHDK and CDR2 is SYGVNS. The CDR3 consists of 15 residues. CDR3 DNA: TGTGCCAGCAGTCCCCCCGGGACGGTAAACTATGGCTACACCTTC. It is translated as CASSPPGTVNYGYTF.

The CDR3 is CASSLVDRRYEQYF. In DNA, the CDR3 is TGTGCCAGCAGCTTAGTGGACAGACGATACGAGCAGTACTTC. J is TRBJ2-7 and V is TRBV11-2; D is possibly TRBD1 (6 bases). This CDR3 region has 14 residues. CDR1 and CDR2 (germline): SGHAT, FQNNGV. V lost 1 base to trimming and J lost 4 bases, with 11 bases between them.

The rearrangement links TRBV5-1 to TRBJ1-1; TRBD1 might be the D (6 bases). Germline CDR1 reads SGHRS; CDR2 reads YFSETQ. The CDR3 is made up of 16 amino acids. Trimming pared 5 bases from V and 1 base from J, leaving 18 bases between. The CDR3 reads CASSSGGSNTNTEAFF. CDR3 nucleotide sequence: TGCGCCAGCAGTTCTGGGGGCTCTAACACGAACACTGAAGCTTTCTTT.

CDR3 bases: TGCAGTGCTAGATTTCAGGGAGGAACAGGTAACACTGAAGCTTTCTTT. This gives the protein CSARFQGGTGNTEAFF. The chain employs TRBV20-1 and TRBJ1-1; perhaps TRBD1 as D (5 bases). With 2 bases removed from V and 2 bases from J, the gap between germline ends came to 18 bases. Germline CDR1 is DFQATT and CDR2 is SNEGSKA (reference sequence). This CDR3 contains 16 residues.

The V and J genes are TRBV10-3 and TRBJ2-1; 8 nucleotides line up with TRBD2. The CDR3 is 16 amino acids. Trimming cost V 6 bases and J 7 bases; bases outside gene matches: 14. Germline V gene data show CDR1 as ENHRY and CDR2 as SYGVKD. CDR3 in amino acids: CAISTQAGGDWNEQFF. The CDR3 DNA follows: TGTGCCATCAGCACCCAGGCGGGGGGCGATTGGAATGAGCAGTTCTTC.

Comments on this clonotype: The junction differs from germline at one of its ends, possibly a read error. V usage is TRBV12-3 or TRBV12-4 and J usage is TRBJ1-2; D remains ambiguous. The CDR3 length is 16 residues. Here the CDR3 reads CAGSFGRSLSSYGYTF. The CDR3 DNA is TGTGCCGGCAGTTTCGGCAGGTCCCTTTCCTCCTATGGCTACACCTTC.

This chain links TRBV19 with TRBJ2-7; TRBD2 might be the D (5 bases). Germline V gene lookup returns CDR1 LNHDA and CDR2 SQIVND (reference sequence). The CDR3 has 14 residues. Between the trimmed V and J ends, which lost 4 bases and 2 bases, there was a span of 12 bases. The CDR3: CASSRRDYTYEQYF. CDR3 in DNA: TGTGCCAGTAGTAGACGGGATTACACCTACGAGCAGTACTTC.

This clonotype has ten or more counts. The gene calls are TRBV19 and TRBJ2-7; D gene ambiguous. The CDR3 spans 13 residues. The V end lost 5 bases, the J end lost 1 base, and 9 bases lay between the germline ends. CDR1 and CDR2 from the germline V gene are LNHDA and SQIVND (reference sequence). The CDR3 DNA reads TGTGCCAGTAGTCGTGTCCAATCCTACGAGCAGTACTTC. Amino acid sequence: CASSRVQSYEQYF.

Points on this clonotype: One end of the junction fails to match germline, which may point to a read error. The chain couples TRBV7-7 to TRBJ2-4; D is perhaps TRBD1 or TRBD2 (5 bases each). There are 15 residues in the CDR3. Germline V CDR1 and CDR2: SSHAT, FNYEAQ (reference sequence). The CDR3 DNA is TGTGCTAGCAGCTTCTTACAGGCGGGCAAAAACATTCAGTACTTC. The encoded protein is CASSFLQAGKNIQYF. Combining the CDR3 with reference TRBV7-7 and TRBJ2-4 gives the whole variable domain GAGVSQSPRYKVTKRGQDVTLRCDPISSHATLYWYQQALGQGPEFLTYFNYEAQPDKSGLPSDRFSAERPEGSISTLTIQRTEQRDSAMYRCASSFLQAGKNIQYFGAGTRLSVL.

Here the CDR3 DNA reads TGTGCCAGCATTACGGGGGGCGGGACTGAAGCTTTCTTT. It specifies CASITGGGTEAFF. The V call is TRBV2, the J call TRBJ1-1; the D gene is possibly TRBD1 (6 bases). The CDR3 totals 13 residues. The germline V and J ends were trimmed by 7 bases and 5 bases, with 14 bases remaining between them. Germline CDR1 and CDR2: SNHLY and FYNNEI.

This chain joins TRBV12-3 or TRBV12-4 and TRBJ2-3; D ambiguous. The CDR3 runs to 15 residues. With 3 bases removed from V and 0 bases from J, the gap between germline ends came to 10 bases. CDR3 in amino acids: CASSFGSESTDTQYF. The CDR3 nucleotides are TGTGCCAGCAGTTTCGGTTCCGAAAGCACAGATACGCAGTATTTT.

This clonotype was detected many times. The chain uses TRBV7-9 and TRBJ1-1; D call uncertain. CDR3 length equals 15 residues. CDR1 and CDR2 from the germline V gene are SEHNR and FQNEAQ (reference sequence). The V end lost 4 bases, the J end lost 3 bases, and 15 bases lay between the germline ends. DNA for the CDR3: TGTGCCAGCAGCTCCTGGGAGGTACAGTACACTGAAGCTTTCTTT. Protein sequence: CASSSWEVQYTEAFF. The complete variable domain, with remaining parts taken from reference TRBV7-9 and TRBJ1-1, reads DTGVSQNPRHKITKRGQNVTFRCDPISEHNRLYWYRQTLGQGPEFLTYFQNEAQLEKSRLLSDRFSAERPKGSFSTLEIQRTEQGDSAMYLCASSSWEVQYTEAFFGQGTRLTVV.

In DNA form, the CDR3 reads TGCAGCGTTGAAGGTCTAGCGGACACCCCCTGGGGGCAGTATTTT. Residues: CSVEGLADTPWGQYF. V usage is TRBV29-1 and J usage is TRBJ2-3; the match to TRBD2 covers 7 bases. Unmatched junction bases numbered 15, after V lost 1 base and J lost 11 bases. CDR3 length: 15 amino acids. Germline assignment: CDR1 SQVTM and CDR2 ANQGSEA.

Many counts were recorded for this clonotype. The chain links TRBV12-3 or TRBV12-4 to TRBJ2-3, with D tentatively TRBD2 (5 bases). The V end was cut by 5 bases, the J end by 2 bases, with 11 bases between. This CDR3 has 14 residues. The CDR3 sequence is CASSPGLNTDTQYF. CDR3 bases: TGTGCCAGCAGTCCCGGACTCAACACAGATACGCAGTATTTT.

The V and J genes are TRBV6-1 and TRBJ1-4, with a possible D match to TRBD1 (5 bases). Germline lookup yields CDR1 MNHNS and CDR2 SASEGT. This CDR3 has 13 residues. V shed 4 bases and J shed 5 bases, with 8 bases lying between them. For the CDR3, the DNA is TGTGCCAGCAGTGGCCCAGGGAATGAAAAACTGTTTTTT. Translated, it gives CASSGPGNEKLFF.

This clonotype was counted a few times. V and J are TRBV28 and TRBJ2-5, with 11 bases lining up with TRBD2. Matching the DNA end better, TRBJ2-1 makes the J call doubtful. Germline CDR1 reads MDHEN; CDR2 reads SYDVKM. CDR3 length equals 16 residues. The CDR3: CASSPRGLADHNEQFF. DNA for the CDR3: TGTGCCAGCAGTCCTAGGGGACTAGCGGACCACAATGAGCAGTTCTTC.

This clonotype was seen only a few times. The J gene is TRBJ1-1, the V gene TRBV5-5; 7 bases are shared with TRBD1. Germline trimming cut 4 bases from V and 1 base from J; bases unmatched to any gene: 7. This CDR3 has 15 amino acids. The V gene's germline CDR1 is SGHKS and CDR2 YYEKEE (reference sequence). DNA for the CDR3: TGTGCCAGCAGCGTGACAGGGCAGAAGAACACTGAAGCTTTCTTT. It codes for CASSVTGQKNTEAFF.

This clonotype was counted a few times. V usage is TRBV4-2 and J usage is TRBJ2-2; D possibly corresponds to TRBD2 (5 bases). V dropped 1 base and J dropped 4 bases, with 16 bases sitting between them. Germline V lookup: CDR1 LGHNA, CDR2 YNFKEQ. The CDR3 extends over 17 amino acids. This CDR3 is CASSQVSVRRSTGELFF. In DNA form, the CDR3 reads TGTGCCAGCAGCCAAGTTAGCGTGAGACGGAGCACCGGGGAGCTGTTTTTT.

This clonotype was observed at least ten times. The rearrangement joins TRBV6-2 or TRBV6-3 to TRBJ2-1; D perhaps matches TRBD2 (6 bases). CDR1 is MNHEY, CDR2 SVGEGT, per germline. This CDR3 spans 17 amino acids. V lost 0 bases and J 6 bases, leaving 18 bases between the germline ends. CDR3 residues: CASSYSSGTGRTNEQFF. As DNA, the CDR3 is TGTGCCAGCAGTTACTCCTCCGGGACTGGAAGGACCAATGAGCAGTTCTTC.

The rearrangement links TRBV10-2 to TRBJ1-6, with D unclear. V shed 6 bases and J shed 8 bases, with 11 bases lying between them. The CDR3 covers 13 residues. Germline V CDR1 and CDR2: WSHSY, SAAADI. The CDR3 loop is CASSQRRDSPLHF. The CDR3 nucleotides read TGCGCCAGCAGCCAAAGAAGGGATTCACCCCTCCACTTT.

This CDR3 is CSARESLAGFGTQYF. The CDR3 nucleotides read TGCAGTGCTAGAGAAAGTCTAGCGGGTTTCGGGACCCAGTACTTC. V and J are TRBV20-1 and TRBJ2-5; 8 bases fit TRBD2. Germline V gene sequence: CDR1 DFQATT, CDR2 SNEGSKA (reference sequence). Trimming at V came to 0 bases and at J to 7 bases, leaving 10 bases not matched to a gene. The CDR3 spans 15 residues.

The chain joins TRBV6-6 to TRBJ2-3; the D gene is possibly TRBD2 (7 bases). This CDR3 spans 16 amino acids. V lost 6 bases, J lost 9 bases, and 25 bases lay in between. Germline values: CDR1 MNHNY, CDR2 SVGAGI (reference sequence). CDR3: CASSTSVAGAEETQYF. In DNA, the CDR3 is TGTGCCAGCAGCACTTCCGTGGCGGGGGCCGAGGAGACGCAGTATTTT.

This clonotype was seen a handful of times. The rearrangement joins TRBV6-5 to TRBJ1-3; D ambiguous. Germline V gives CDR1 MNHEY, CDR2 SVGAGI. Trimming stripped 0 bases from V and 14 bases from J, with 14 bases between. The CDR3 has 13 amino acids. The chain's CDR3 is CASSYSVGRPLYF. The CDR3, as DNA: TGTGCCAGCAGTTACTCAGTGGGCCGGCCATTATATTTT.

This clonotype was counted ten times or more. The chain has TRBV20-1 and TRBJ2-1; 9 bases map to TRBD2. The CDR3 is made up of 16 amino acids. Germline V gives CDR1 DFQATT, CDR2 SNEGSKA (reference sequence). With 0 bases clipped from V and 3 bases from J, the junction kept 6 bases outside the gene matches. DNA of the CDR3: TGCAGTGCTAGAGAACCCCTAGCGGGAAACTACAATGAGCAGTTCTTC. Translation gives CSAREPLAGNYNEQFF.

Points on this clonotype: Its ends do not fully match the called genes, so a read error is possible. V gene TRBV29-1 combines with J gene TRBJ2-2; D unresolved. The CDR3 consists of 13 residues. Germline V lookup: CDR1 SQVTM, CDR2 ANQGSEA. CDR3 sequence reads: CSVGPASTRELFF. The CDR3, as DNA: TGCAGCGTTGGGCCAGCGTCCACCCGGGAGCTGTTTTTT.

This clonotype was seen repeatedly, ten times or more. The chain joins TRBV5-1 to TRBJ1-1; a possible D gene is TRBD1 (6 bases). The CDR3 spans 17 residues. V shed 0 bases and J shed 3 bases, with 18 bases lying between them. Per germline, CDR1 SGHRS and CDR2 YFSETQ. Here the CDR3 DNA reads TGCGCCAGCAGCTTGGGGGGGGGCGCAGTGGTGGACACTGAAGCTTTCTTT. Encoded protein: CASSLGGGAVVDTEAFF.

This clonotype has a handful of counts. The rearrangement links TRBV5-1 to TRBJ2-5; 9 positions agree with TRBD1. This CDR3 has 15 amino acids. V gave up 1 base and J gave up 4 bases; unmatched junction bases: 5. CDR1 and CDR2 from the germline V gene are SGHRS and YFSETQ. The CDR3 is CASSLTGTGRETQYF. Here the CDR3 DNA reads TGCGCCAGCAGCTTGACCGGGACAGGGCGAGAGACCCAGTACTTC.

This chain uses TRBV12-3 or TRBV12-4 with TRBJ2-1; possible D gene TRBD2, 6 bases. The end of the DNA is better explained by TRBJ2-5, so the J call may be wrong. The CDR3 extends over 12 amino acids. DNA for the CDR3: TGTGCCAGCATTGGACGGCGGGGAACCCAGTACTTC. Translating gives CASIGRRGTQYF.

This clonotype was found a few times. The gene calls are TRBV5-1 and TRBJ1-1; 7 positions match TRBD1. The CDR3 sequence is 14 residues long. V was pared by 9 bases and J by 0 bases, with 8 bases of the junction left unmatched. CDR1 and CDR2 from the germline V gene are SGHRS and YFSETQ. This chain's CDR3 is CATRQGGVNTEAFF. The CDR3 DNA is TGCGCCACCCGACAGGGAGGGGTGAACACTGAAGCTTTCTTT.

This chain links TRBV29-1 with TRBJ1-1; D is possibly TRBD1 (5 bases). V lost 8 bases and J lost 7, with 17 bases in between. Germline V gene lookup returns CDR1 SQVTM and CDR2 ANQGSEA. The CDR3 has 12 amino acids. For the CDR3, the DNA is TGCAGCTCGGGACGGGGGACGAGTGAAGCTTTCTTT. Translating it yields CSSGRGTSEAFF.